This T cell receptor (beta chain) was captured by sequencing in a study of technical replicates of blood from a few donors (dated by TCRdb to between 2016 and 2019). The CDR3 measures 16 amino acids from cysteine to phenylalanine. Here the CDR3 DNA is all that survives: 48 bases in frame from base 1. Trimming accounts for 0 bases at V and 5 bases at J, while the number of junction bases matched to no gene is 6. CDR1 SGHKS and CDR2 YYEKEE were looked up in the germline V gene (reference sequence). The method was the immunoSEQ multiplex PCR assay. As stored in TCRdb, this immuneACCESS dataset retains in-frame rearrangements with V and J assigned. A fraction of the clones does not appear; measured against another copy, unresolved V genes explain less than half of the discrepancy, and the remainder lacks a known reason. In this sample the table shows roughly 100,000 clones, 95% of which occur a single time. The top ten clones comprise approximately 0.35% of the sample.

This clone was counted once. Its target antigen remains unknown. No base-level quality is on record; no much larger clone is a single base apart. Sequenced material: T cells isolated from PBMCs. The chain joins TRBV5-5 to TRBJ2-1; 9 bases in between match TRBD2. The sequence came from a human donor in good health. The sequence in DNA is TGTGCCAGCAGCTTGGGTGCGGGGGGGAGACACAATGAGCAGTTCTTC. Its protein is CASSLGAGGRHNEQFF.